This T cell receptor beta chain originates from a study of blood T cell repertoires in COVID-19. Background on the study: Samples representing acute and convalescent COVID-19 were sourced from the United States, Italy and Spain.

V was cut by 7 bases and J by 4 bases, with 14 bases left in between. Germline V lookup: CDR1 SGHVS, CDR2 FQNEAQ. This CDR3 comprises 13 residues. The method was immunoSEQ multiplex PCR; TCRdb's version includes in-frame clones alone and lacks a portion of them. The sample lists 130,000 to 150,000 clones, 84% seen once, with roughly 6.2% in the top ten. Sequencing was performed on PBMCs or T cells enriched from blood (not recorded which). This chain uses TRBV7-8 with TRBJ2-7, with D possibly being TRBD1 (6 bases). The receptor was isolated from a woman between 45 and 65 years old who had been exposed to COVID-19. The CDR3: CASTHGQIYEQYF. The CDR3 DNA sequence: TGTGCCAGCACCCATGGACAGATTTACGAGCAGTACTTC.